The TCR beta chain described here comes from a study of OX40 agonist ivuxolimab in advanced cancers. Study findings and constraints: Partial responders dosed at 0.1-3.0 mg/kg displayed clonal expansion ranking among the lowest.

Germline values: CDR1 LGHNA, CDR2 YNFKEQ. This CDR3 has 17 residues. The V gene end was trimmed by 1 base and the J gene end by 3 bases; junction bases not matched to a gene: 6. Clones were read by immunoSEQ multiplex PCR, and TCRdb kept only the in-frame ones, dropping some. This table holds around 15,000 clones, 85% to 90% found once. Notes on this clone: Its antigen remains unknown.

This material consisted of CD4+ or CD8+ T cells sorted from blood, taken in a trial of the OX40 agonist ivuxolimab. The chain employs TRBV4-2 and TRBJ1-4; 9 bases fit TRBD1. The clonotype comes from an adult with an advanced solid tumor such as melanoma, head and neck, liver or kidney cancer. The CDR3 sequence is CASSQGLTGGPNEKLFF. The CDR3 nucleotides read TGTGCCAGCAGCCAAGGTCTAACAGGGGGCCCTAATGAAAAACTGTTTTTT.